These 26 T cell receptor beta chains were all obtained from the same sample, sequenced in a study of shared clonotypes between healthy human individuals. Some clones are missing from TCRdb's copy, which holds only in-frame ones; the method was immunoSEQ multiplex PCR. The sample lists 2 million to 2.5 million clones; 85% to 95% were seen once. The material sequenced was naive CD4+ T cells from PBMCs. Subset noted: CD45RA+ positively selected. The receptors derive from a man younger than 35 in good health. Some clones in this sample may be carry-over from other donors' samples.

The chain is built from TRBV5-6 and TRBJ1-6; no clear D gene. This CDR3 region has 14 residues. V was clipped by 6 bases and J by 9 bases, with 16 bases between them. The germline V gene encodes CDR1 SGHDT and CDR2 YYEEEE. CDR3 sequence reads: CASTPVGKSSPLHF. In DNA, the CDR3 is TGTGCCAGCACCCCCGTGGGGAAGAGTTCACCCCTCCACTTT.

This clone is a singleton in its sample. V usage is TRBV18 and J usage is TRBJ1-2; 10 nucleotides line up with TRBD1. V shed 2 bases and J 1 base; nucleotides not matched to a gene: 7. The germline CDR1 and CDR2 sequences are KGHSH and LQKENI. The length of the CDR3 is 17 residues. CDR3: CASSPTRDRGSNYGYTF. The DNA of the CDR3 is TGTGCCAGCTCACCAACTAGGGACAGGGGAAGTAACTATGGCTACACCTTC.

Details on this clone: Other DNA sequences within the sample encode an identical CDR3. The chain has TRBV28 and TRBJ1-5; D is uncertain. This CDR3 has 10 residues. Trimming pared 8 bases from V and 4 bases from J, leaving 3 bases between. The germline V gene has CDR1 MDHEN and CDR2 SYDVKM. This CDR3 is CASGNQPQHF. CDR3 sequence (DNA): TGTGCCAGCGGGAATCAGCCCCAGCATTTT.

The chain uses TRBV5-1 and TRBJ2-7; TRBD2 agrees at 11 bases. V dropped 4 bases and J dropped 9; count of bases not matched to a gene: 9. The CDR3 spans 14 residues. Germline loops: CDR1 SGHRS, CDR2 YFSETQ. CDR3 coding DNA: TGCGCCAGCAGCCCCGGGACTAGCGGATTGGGGCAGTACTTC. This gives the protein CASSPGTSGLGQYF.

A word on this clone: The same CDR3 arises from other DNA sequences in this sample as well. This rearrangement joins TRBV28 to TRBJ2-7; maybe TRBD2 (6 bases). This CDR3 region has 14 residues. The germline V gene has CDR1 MDHEN and CDR2 SYDVKM. Trimming shortened V by 7 bases and J by 1 base, and 14 bases separated the two germline ends. In DNA form, the CDR3 reads TGTGCCAGCATCTCGCTCGGGGGTTCCTACGAGCAGTACTTC. Its protein product is CASISLGGSYEQYF.

Concerning this clone: At the DNA level, this CDR3 is encoded by other sequences in the same sample as well. The V gene is TRBV28, the J gene TRBJ1-1, with TRBD1 as a possible D gene (6 bases). Germline values: CDR1 MDHEN, CDR2 SYDVKM. V was cut by 8 bases and J by 5 bases, with 12 bases left in between. The length of the CDR3 is 12 residues. CDR3 sequence reads: CASRQGGTEAFF. CDR3 DNA: TGTGCCAGCCGTCAAGGGGGGACTGAAGCTTTCTTT. The full variable domain, its missing parts supplied by reference TRBV28 and TRBJ1-1, is DVKVTQSSRYLVKRTGEKVFLECVQDMDHENMFWYRQDPGLGLRLIYFSYDVKMKEKGDIPEGYSVSREKKERFSLILESASTNQTSMYLCASRQGGTEAFFGQGTRLTVV.

The chain recombines TRBV28 with TRBJ1-3, with D possibly being TRBD1 (6 bases). This CDR3 has 14 residues. Germline loops: CDR1 MDHEN, CDR2 SYDVKM. Trimming removed 4 bases from V and 0 bases from J, with 7 bases in between. DNA for the CDR3: TGTGCCAGCAGTTCGGGACACTCTGGAAACACCATATATTTT. As protein: CASSSGHSGNTIYF.

This clone was recorded once. The conserved closing phenylalanine or tryptophan is absent in this CDR3, likely reflecting a read error. The limits of the CDR3 on the DNA are not certain, so only TCRdb's listed CDR3 is given. The chain uses TRBV28 and TRBJ1-5. Germline V gene data show CDR1 as MDHEN and CDR2 as SYDVKM. Inclusive of both ends, the CDR3 amounts to 11 amino acids. CDR3 amino acids: CASSSTRSLSS.

This clone has only one observation. Other DNA sequences within the sample encode an identical CDR3. The chain couples TRBV5-1 to TRBJ2-7; TRBD2 matches 9 bases. The germline CDR1 and CDR2 sequences are SGHRS and YFSETQ. J gave up 3 bases and V 0 bases, and 4 bases lay outside the gene matches. CDR3 length equals 15 residues. CDR3 residues: CASSLVAGGRYEQYF. CDR3 in DNA: TGCGCCAGCAGCTTGGTTGCGGGAGGGCGCTACGAGCAGTACTTC.

V is TRBV30 and J is TRBJ2-3; D is possibly TRBD1 (6 bases). V was trimmed by 1 base and J by 5 bases, leaving 10 bases between them. The CDR3 has 13 residues. Germline V gene sequence: CDR1 GTSNPN, CDR2 SVGIG (reference sequence). CDR3 loop: CAWSAQQGDTQYF. The CDR3 coding sequence is TGTGCCTGGAGTGCCCAACAGGGAGATACGCAGTATTTT. The full variable domain, its missing parts supplied by reference TRBV30 and TRBJ2-3, is SQTIHQWPATLVQPVGSPLSLECTVEGTSNPNLYWYRQAAGRGLQLLFYSVGIGQISSEVPQNLSASRPQDRQFILSSKKLLLSDSGFYLCAWSAQQGDTQYFGPGTRLTVL.

The rearrangement links TRBV15 to TRBJ1-2; the match to TRBD1 covers 8 bases. This CDR3 is 14 amino acids long. Germline trimming cut 1 base from V and 8 bases from J; bases unmatched to any gene: 6. Germline V gives CDR1 LNHNV, CDR2 YYDKDF (reference sequence). The CDR3 coding sequence is TGTGCCACCAGCAGAGTGGCAGGGGGCTGGGGCTACACCTTC. The encoded protein is CATSRVAGGWGYTF.

This chain joins TRBV25-1 and TRBJ1-1; 10 bases align to TRBD1. The CDR3 consists of 15 residues. V trimming: 1 base; J trimming: 5 bases; junction bases outside the gene matches: 4. Per the germline V gene, CDR1 is MGHDK and CDR2 is SYGVNS. CDR3: CASSESGTGVTEAFF. CDR3 sequence (DNA): TGTGCCAGCAGTGAATCCGGGACAGGGGTTACTGAAGCTTTCTTT.

The chain has TRBV28 and TRBJ2-2; D might be TRBD1 or TRBD2, each matching 5 bases. Germline-derived CDR1 and CDR2 are MDHEN and SYDVKM. The CDR3 consists of 16 residues. V was trimmed by 7 bases and J by 1 base, leaving 16 bases between them. In DNA, the CDR3 is TGTGCCAGCACCAGACCCGGGACGGTGAACACCGGGGAGCTGTTTTTT. This sequence encodes CASTRPGTVNTGELFF. Full variable domain (outside the CDR3, taken from reference TRBV28 and TRBJ2-2): DVKVTQSSRYLVKRTGEKVFLECVQDMDHENMFWYRQDPGLGLRLIYFSYDVKMKEKGDIPEGYSVSREKKERFSLILESASTNQTSMYLCASTRPGTVNTGELFFGEGSRLTVL.

The V call is TRBV29-1, the J call TRBJ2-4; TRBD2 matches at 10 bases. The CDR3 sequence is 14 residues long. Germline values: CDR1 SQVTM, CDR2 ANQGSEA. V dropped 7 bases and J dropped 0; count of bases not matched to a gene: 3. The CDR3 DNA reads TGCAGCGCACTAGCGGGAACAGCCAAAAACATTCAGTACTTC. Its translation is CSALAGTAKNIQYF.

The V and J genes are TRBV6-1 and TRBJ1-2; D unresolved. CDR3 length equals 12 residues. V lost 8 bases, J lost 2 bases, and 9 bases lay in between. Germline V gene sequence: CDR1 MNHNS, CDR2 SASEGT. The CDR3 is CASRRENYGYTF. CDR3 DNA sequence: TGTGCCAGCCGAAGGGAGAACTATGGCTACACCTTC.

In regard to this clone: Additional DNA sequences in this sample encode the identical CDR3. This sequence joins TRBV20-1 and TRBJ2-3, with D unresolved. V was trimmed by 2 bases and J by 6 bases, leaving 6 bases between them. In germline, CDR1 is DFQATT, CDR2 SNEGSKA (reference sequence). This CDR3 is built from 11 residues. CDR3 in DNA: TGCAGTGCTAGACTAGGGGATACGCAGTATTTT. Its translation: CSARLGDTQYF.

The genes are TRBV7-9 and TRBJ2-1; 8 positions match TRBD1. From germline, CDR1 is SEHNR and CDR2 FQNEAQ (reference sequence). The CDR3 is 16 amino acids. The ends lost 5 bases at V and 1 base at J; junction bases unmatched: 7. CDR3 sequence: CASSDGRTGSYNEQFF. The CDR3 region has the DNA TGTGCCAGCAGCGACGGTCGGACAGGGTCCTACAATGAGCAGTTCTTC.

About this clone itself: Other nucleotide sequences from this sample produce the same CDR3. The chain couples TRBV30 to TRBJ1-1; D gene ambiguous. The germline V gene encodes CDR1 GTSNPN and CDR2 SVGIG (reference sequence). V was pared by 0 bases and J by 1 base, with 6 bases between. The CDR3 sequence is 13 residues long. CDR3 region: CAWSVRGNTEAFF. As DNA, the CDR3 is TGTGCCTGGAGTGTACGAGGGAACACTGAAGCTTTCTTT.

This clone has just one count. The rearrangement joins TRBV28 to TRBJ2-7; TRBD2 agrees at 9 bases. The CDR3 spans 16 residues. Germline CDR1 MDHEN, CDR2 SYDVKM. Trimming took 7 bases from V and 7 from J; bases not matched to a gene: 17. CDR3 residues: CASNTGQPGTSYEQYF. The CDR3 DNA sequence: TGTGCCAGCAATACGGGACAGCCCGGGACTAGCTATGAGCAGTACTTC.

V is TRBV6-5 and J is TRBJ1-2, with TRBD1 as a possible D gene (6 bases). The CDR3 covers 12 residues. CDR1 MNHEY and CDR2 SVGAGI come from the germline V gene. V was pared by 7 bases and J by 8 bases, with 14 bases between. The CDR3 reads CASNRQAYGYTF. The CDR3 DNA sequence: TGTGCCAGCAACCGACAGGCTTACGGCTACACCTTC.

This chain links TRBV28 with TRBJ1-4; D perhaps matches TRBD1 (5 bases). CDR3 length: 14 residues. Trimming removed 3 bases from V and 5 bases from J, with 10 bases in between. CDR1 and CDR2 from the germline V gene are MDHEN and SYDVKM. CDR3 bases: TGTGCCAGCAGTTTTTTCGAGGGGAATGAAAAACTGTTTTTT. Translated: CASSFFEGNEKLFF.

The chain couples TRBV2 to TRBJ1-2; D gene uncertain. Trimming shortened V by 6 bases and J by 2 bases, and 16 bases separated the two germline ends. Germline V gene lookup returns CDR1 SNHLY and CDR2 FYNNEI. This CDR3 contains 15 residues. CDR3 protein: CASRPLPNLNYGYTF. The CDR3 DNA is TGTGCCAGCAGGCCTCTACCTAACTTAAACTATGGCTACACCTTC.

V usage is TRBV7-3 and J usage is TRBJ2-2, with 9 bases aligning to TRBD1. J gave up 3 bases and V 4 bases, and 3 bases lay outside the gene matches. This CDR3 is 15 amino acids long. CDR1 is SGHTA and CDR2 is FQGTGA in the germline V gene. CDR3 protein: CASSSGQGDTGELFF. CDR3 bases: TGTGCCAGCAGCTCGGGACAGGGCGACACCGGGGAGCTGTTTTTT.

The CDR3 here is CASSQDLGRDEKLFF. In DNA, the CDR3 is TGCGCCAGCAGCCAAGATCTGGGGCGGGATGAAAAACTGTTTTTT. J is TRBJ1-4 and V is TRBV4-3, with TRBD1 as a possible D gene (5 bases). V was pared by 0 bases and J by 6 bases, with 11 bases between. The CDR3 sequence is 15 residues long. CDR1 LGHNA and CDR2 YSLEER come from the germline V gene.

The chain links TRBV4-1 to TRBJ2-5, with 7 bases fitting TRBD1. The V gene's germline CDR1 is MGHRA and CDR2 YSYEKL. V gave up 4 bases and J gave up 3 bases; unmatched junction bases: 5. The CDR3 is 14 amino acids. The CDR3 here is CASSPGQQKETQYF. CDR3 in DNA: TGCGCCAGCAGCCCGGGACAGCAAAAAGAGACCCAGTACTTC.

This clone was detected once. V and J are TRBV9 and TRBJ2-3, with 14 positions matching TRBD2. The CDR3 loop spans 17 amino acids. The junction had 7 bases not matched to a gene; V was cut back by 3 bases and J by 4 bases. CDR1 and CDR2 (germline): SGDLS, YYNGEE. CDR3 in amino acids: CASSAPWGLAGADTQYF. The CDR3 DNA reads TGTGCCAGCAGCGCTCCATGGGGACTAGCGGGAGCAGATACGCAGTATTTT. Based on the CDR3 plus reference TRBV9 and TRBJ2-3, the full variable domain is DSGVTQTPKHLITATGQRVTLRCSPRSGDLSVYWYQQSLDQGLQFLIQYYNGEERAKGNILERFSAQQFPDLHSELNLSSLELGDSALYFCASSAPWGLAGADTQYFGPGTRLTVL.